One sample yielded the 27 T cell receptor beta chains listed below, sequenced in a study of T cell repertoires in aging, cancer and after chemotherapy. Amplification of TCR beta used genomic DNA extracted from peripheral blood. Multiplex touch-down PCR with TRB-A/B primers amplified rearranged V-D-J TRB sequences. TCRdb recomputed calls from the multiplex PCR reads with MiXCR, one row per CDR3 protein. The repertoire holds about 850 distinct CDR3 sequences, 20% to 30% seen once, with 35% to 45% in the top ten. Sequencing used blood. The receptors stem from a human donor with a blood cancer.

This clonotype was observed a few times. Written as DNA, the CDR3 is TGTGCCAGCAGCTTCGGGACAGGGTTTCTTAGCTCCTATAATTCACCCCTCCACTTT. Translated: CASSFGTGFLSSYNSPLHF. V gene TRBV7-9 combines with J gene TRBJ1-6; 9 nucleotides align to TRBD1. The CDR3 extends over 19 amino acids. The ends lost 3 bases at V and 0 bases at J; junction bases unmatched: 9. Looked up from germline, CDR1 is SEHNR and CDR2 is FQNEAQ (reference sequence).

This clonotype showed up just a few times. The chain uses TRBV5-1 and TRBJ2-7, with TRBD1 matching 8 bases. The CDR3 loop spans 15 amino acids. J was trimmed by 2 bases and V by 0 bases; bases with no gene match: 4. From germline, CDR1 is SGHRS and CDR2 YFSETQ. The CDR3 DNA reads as TGCGCCAGCAGCTTGGCGCAGGGGGCAACCTACGAGCAGTACTTC. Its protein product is CASSLAQGATYEQYF.

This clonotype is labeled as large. This CDR3 reads CASSYSGTSGTGELFF. CDR3 DNA: TGTGCCAGCAGTTACTCTGGCACCTCGGGCACCGGGGAGCTGTTTTTT. The chain employs TRBV6-6 and TRBJ2-2; D not certain. CDR1 is MNHNY and CDR2 is SVGAGI in the germline V gene (reference sequence). The CDR3 loop spans 16 amino acids. Trimming pared 0 bases from V and 4 bases from J, leaving 12 bases between.

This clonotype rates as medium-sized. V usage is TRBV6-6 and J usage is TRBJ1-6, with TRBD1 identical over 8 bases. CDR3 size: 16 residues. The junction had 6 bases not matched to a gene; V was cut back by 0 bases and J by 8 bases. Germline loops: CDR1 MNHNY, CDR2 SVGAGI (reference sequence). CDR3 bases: TGTGCCAGCAGTTACTCCCCCGGACAGGGTTATTCACCCCTCCACTTT. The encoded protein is CASSYSPGQGYSPLHF.

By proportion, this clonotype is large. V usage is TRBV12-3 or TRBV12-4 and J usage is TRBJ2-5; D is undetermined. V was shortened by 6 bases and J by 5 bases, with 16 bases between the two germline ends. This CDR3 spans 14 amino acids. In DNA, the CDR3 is TGTGCCAGCAGACGACGGGTCGGGTGGGAGACCCAGTACTTC. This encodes CASRRRVGWETQYF.

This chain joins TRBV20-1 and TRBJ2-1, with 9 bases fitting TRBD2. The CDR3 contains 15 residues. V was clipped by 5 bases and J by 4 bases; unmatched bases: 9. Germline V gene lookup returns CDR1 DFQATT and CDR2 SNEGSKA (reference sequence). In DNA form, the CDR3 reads TGCAGTGCTGGAGTTAGCGGGAGCATGTACAATGAGCAGTTCTTC. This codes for CSAGVSGSMYNEQFF.

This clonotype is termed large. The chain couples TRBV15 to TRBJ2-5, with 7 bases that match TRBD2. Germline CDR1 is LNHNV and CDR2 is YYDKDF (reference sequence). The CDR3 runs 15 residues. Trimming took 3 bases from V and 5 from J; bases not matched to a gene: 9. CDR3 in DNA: TGTGCCACCAGCAGGACCCTAGCGGAGGGTGAGACCCAGTACTTC. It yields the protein CATSRTLAEGETQYF.

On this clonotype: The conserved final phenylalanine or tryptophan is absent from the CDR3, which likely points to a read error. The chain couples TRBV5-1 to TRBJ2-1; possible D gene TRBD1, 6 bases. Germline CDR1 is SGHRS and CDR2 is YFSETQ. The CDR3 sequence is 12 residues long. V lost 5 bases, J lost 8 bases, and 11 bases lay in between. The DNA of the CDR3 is TGCGCCAGCAGTCGGACAGACCATGAGCAGTTCTTG. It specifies CASSRTDHEQFL.

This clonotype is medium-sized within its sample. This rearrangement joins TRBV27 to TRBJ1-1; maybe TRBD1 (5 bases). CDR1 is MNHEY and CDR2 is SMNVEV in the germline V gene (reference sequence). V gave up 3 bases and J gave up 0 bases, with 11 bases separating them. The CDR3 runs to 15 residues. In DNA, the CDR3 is TGTGCCAGCAGTTTCGGGGCCAAGATGAACACTGAAGCTTTCTTT. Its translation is CASSFGAKMNTEAFF.

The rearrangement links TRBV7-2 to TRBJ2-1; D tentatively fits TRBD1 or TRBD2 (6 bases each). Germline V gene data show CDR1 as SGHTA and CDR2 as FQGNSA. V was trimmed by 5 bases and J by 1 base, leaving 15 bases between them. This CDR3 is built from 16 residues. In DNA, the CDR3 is TGTGCCAGCAGCACCCCGGGGGCGGGGTCCTACAATGAGCAGTTCTTC. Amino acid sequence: CASSTPGAGSYNEQFF.

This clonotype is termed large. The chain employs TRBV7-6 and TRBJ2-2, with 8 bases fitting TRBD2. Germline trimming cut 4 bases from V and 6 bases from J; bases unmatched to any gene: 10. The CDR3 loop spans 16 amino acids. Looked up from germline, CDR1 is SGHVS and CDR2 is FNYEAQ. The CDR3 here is CASSSKATSVSGELFF. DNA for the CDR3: TGTGCCAGCAGCTCCAAGGCGACTAGCGTGTCCGGGGAGCTGTTTTTT.

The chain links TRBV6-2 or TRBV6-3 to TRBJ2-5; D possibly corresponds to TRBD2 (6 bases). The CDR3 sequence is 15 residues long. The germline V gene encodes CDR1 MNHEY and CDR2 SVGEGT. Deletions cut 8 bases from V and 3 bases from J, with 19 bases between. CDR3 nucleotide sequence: TGTGCCAGCCACCCCTTAGGGACTGCTGAAGAGACCCAGTACTTC. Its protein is CASHPLGTAEETQYF.

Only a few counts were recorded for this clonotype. The CDR3, as DNA: TGTGCCAGCAGTTCGAGTCGCCAGGGGAACACTGAAGCTTTCTTT. Protein: CASSSSRQGNTEAFF. The rearrangement joins TRBV12-3 or TRBV12-4 to TRBJ1-1, with D perhaps TRBD1 (5 bases). Trimming took off 4 bases at V and 1 base at J, with 13 bases between the two ends. The CDR3 runs to 15 residues.

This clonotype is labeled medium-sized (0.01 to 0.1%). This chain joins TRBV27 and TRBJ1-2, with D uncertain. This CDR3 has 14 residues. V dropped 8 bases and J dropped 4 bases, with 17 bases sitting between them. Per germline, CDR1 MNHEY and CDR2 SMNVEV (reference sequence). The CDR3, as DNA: TGTGCCAGCCAGCCCATTGGGAGCCTCTATGGCTACACCTTC. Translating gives CASQPIGSLYGYTF.

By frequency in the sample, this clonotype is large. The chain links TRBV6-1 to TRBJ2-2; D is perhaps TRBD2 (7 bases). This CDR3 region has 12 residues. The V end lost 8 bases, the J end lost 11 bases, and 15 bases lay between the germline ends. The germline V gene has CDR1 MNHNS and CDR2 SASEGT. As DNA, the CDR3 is TGTGCCAGCGGGGGGGGGGGCACCGAGCTGTTTTTT. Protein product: CASGGGGTELFF.

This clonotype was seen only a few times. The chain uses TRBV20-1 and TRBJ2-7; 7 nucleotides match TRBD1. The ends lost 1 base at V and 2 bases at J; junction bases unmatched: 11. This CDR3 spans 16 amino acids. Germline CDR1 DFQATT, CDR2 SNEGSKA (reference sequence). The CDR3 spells CSARGPGQRLTYEQYF. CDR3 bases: TGCAGTGCTAGAGGGCCGGGACAGAGATTAACCTACGAGCAGTACTTC.

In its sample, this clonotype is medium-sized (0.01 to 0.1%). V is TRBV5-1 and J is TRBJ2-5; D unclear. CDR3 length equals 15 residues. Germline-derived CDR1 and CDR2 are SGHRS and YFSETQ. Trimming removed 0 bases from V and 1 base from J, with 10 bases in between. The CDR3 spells CASSLEKRFQETQYF. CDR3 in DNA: TGCGCCAGCAGCTTGGAGAAGCGATTCCAAGAGACCCAGTACTTC.

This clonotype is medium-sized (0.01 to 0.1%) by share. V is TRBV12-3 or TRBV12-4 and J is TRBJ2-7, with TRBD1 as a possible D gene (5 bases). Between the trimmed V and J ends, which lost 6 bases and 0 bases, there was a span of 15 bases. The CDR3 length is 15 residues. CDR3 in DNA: TGTGCCAGCAGATTTTTAGGGGAACGCTCCTACGAGCAGTACTTC. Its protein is CASRFLGERSYEQYF.

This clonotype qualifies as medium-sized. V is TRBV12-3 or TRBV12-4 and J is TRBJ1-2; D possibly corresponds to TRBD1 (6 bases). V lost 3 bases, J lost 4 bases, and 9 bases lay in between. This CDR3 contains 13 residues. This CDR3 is CASSFRTAYGYTF. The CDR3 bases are TGTGCCAGCAGTTTTAGGACAGCCTATGGCTACACCTTC.

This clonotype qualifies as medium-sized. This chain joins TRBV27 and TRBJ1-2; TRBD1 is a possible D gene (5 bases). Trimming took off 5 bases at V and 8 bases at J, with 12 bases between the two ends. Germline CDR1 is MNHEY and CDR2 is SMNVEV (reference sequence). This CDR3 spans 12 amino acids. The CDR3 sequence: CASSGGGSGYTF. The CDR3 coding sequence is TGTGCCAGCAGTGGGGGGGGGAGCGGCTACACCTTC.

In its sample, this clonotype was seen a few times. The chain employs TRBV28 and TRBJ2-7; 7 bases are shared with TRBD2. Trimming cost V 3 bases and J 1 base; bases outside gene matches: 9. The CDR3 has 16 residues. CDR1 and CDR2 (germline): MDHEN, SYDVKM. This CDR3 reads CASSFFPGGLSYEQYF. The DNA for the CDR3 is TGTGCCAGCAGTTTTTTTCCGGGGGGTCTATCCTACGAGCAGTACTTC.

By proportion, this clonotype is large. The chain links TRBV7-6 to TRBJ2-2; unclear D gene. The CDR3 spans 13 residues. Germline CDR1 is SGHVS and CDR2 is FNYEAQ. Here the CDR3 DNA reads TGTGCGGTGGCGGAGAGGTACACCGGGGAGCTGTTTTTT. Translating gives CAVAERYTGELFF. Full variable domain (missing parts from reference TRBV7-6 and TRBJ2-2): GAGVSQSPRYKVTKRGQDVALRCDPISGHVSLYWYRQALGQGPEFLTYFNYEAQQDKSGLPNDRFSAERPEGSISTLTIQRTEQRDSAMYRCAVAERYTGELFFGEGSRLTVL.

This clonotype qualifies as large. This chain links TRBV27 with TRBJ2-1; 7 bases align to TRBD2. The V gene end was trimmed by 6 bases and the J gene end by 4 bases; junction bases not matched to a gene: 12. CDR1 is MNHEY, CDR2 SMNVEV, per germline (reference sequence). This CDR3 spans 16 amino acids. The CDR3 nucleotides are TGTGCCAGCAGCACCCTCGCGGGAGCAGGATACAATGAGCAGTTCTTC. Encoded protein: CASSTLAGAGYNEQFF.

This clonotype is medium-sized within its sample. In DNA, the CDR3 is TGCAGTGCTAGGGAGCGCCCCGAAGTCAATGAGCAGTTCTTC. It encodes CSARERPEVNEQFF. This rearrangement joins TRBV20-1 to TRBJ2-1, with D uncertain. V lost 3 bases to trimming and J lost 6 bases, with 15 bases between them. Germline assignment: CDR1 DFQATT and CDR2 SNEGSKA (reference sequence). The CDR3 runs to 14 residues.

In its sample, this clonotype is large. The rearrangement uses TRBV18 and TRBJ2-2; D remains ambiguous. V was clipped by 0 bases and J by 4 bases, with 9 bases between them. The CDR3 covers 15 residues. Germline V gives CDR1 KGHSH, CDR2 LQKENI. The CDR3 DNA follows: TGTGCCAGCTCACCACCGTCCCGAGCCACCGGGGAGCTGTTTTTT. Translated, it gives CASSPPSRATGELFF.

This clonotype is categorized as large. CDR3 in amino acids: CSVASGRARNEQFF. The CDR3, as DNA: TGCAGCGTTGCGAGCGGGAGGGCCCGGAATGAGCAGTTCTTC. The chain has TRBV29-1 and TRBJ2-1; TRBD2 matches at 10 bases. CDR1 is SQVTM and CDR2 is ANQGSEA in the germline V gene. CDR3 length: 14 residues. With 4 bases clipped from V and 7 bases from J, the junction kept 7 bases outside the gene matches.

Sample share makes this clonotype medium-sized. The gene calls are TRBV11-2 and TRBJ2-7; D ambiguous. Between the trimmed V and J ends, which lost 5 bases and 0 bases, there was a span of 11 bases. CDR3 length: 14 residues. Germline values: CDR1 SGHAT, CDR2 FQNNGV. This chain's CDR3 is CASSPDHYSYEQYF. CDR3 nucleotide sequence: TGTGCCAGCAGCCCAGACCACTACTCCTACGAGCAGTACTTC.